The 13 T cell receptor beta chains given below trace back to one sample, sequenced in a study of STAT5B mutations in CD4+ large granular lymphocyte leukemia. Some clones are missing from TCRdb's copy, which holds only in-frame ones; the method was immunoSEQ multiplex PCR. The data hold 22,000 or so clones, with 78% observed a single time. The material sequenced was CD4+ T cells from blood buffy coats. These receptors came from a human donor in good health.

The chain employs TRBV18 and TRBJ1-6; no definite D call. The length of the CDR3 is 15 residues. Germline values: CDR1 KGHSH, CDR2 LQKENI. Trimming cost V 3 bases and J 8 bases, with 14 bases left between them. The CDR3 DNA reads TGTGCCAGCTCACCCACCCGGGCGGAATATTCACCCCTCCACTTT. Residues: CASSPTRAEYSPLHF. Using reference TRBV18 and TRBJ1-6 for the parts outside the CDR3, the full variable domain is NAGVMQNPRHLVRRRGQEARLRCSPMKGHSHVYWYRQLPEEGLKFMVYLQKENIIDESGMPKERFSAEFPKEGPSILRIQQVVRGDSAAYFCASSPTRAEYSPLHFGNGTRLTVT.

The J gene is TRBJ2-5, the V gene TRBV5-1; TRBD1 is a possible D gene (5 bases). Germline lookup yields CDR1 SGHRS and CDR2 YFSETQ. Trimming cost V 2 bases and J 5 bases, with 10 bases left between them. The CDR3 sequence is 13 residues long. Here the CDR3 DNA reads TGCGCCAGCAGCTTCAACCAGGGCGAGACCCAGTACTTC. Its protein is CASSFNQGETQYF. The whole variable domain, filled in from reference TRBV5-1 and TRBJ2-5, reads KAGVTQTPRYLIKTRGQQVTLSCSPISGHRSVSWYQQTPGQGLQFLFEYFSETQRNKGNFPGRFSGRQFSNSRSEMNVSTLELGDSALYLCASSFNQGETQYFGPGTRLLVL.

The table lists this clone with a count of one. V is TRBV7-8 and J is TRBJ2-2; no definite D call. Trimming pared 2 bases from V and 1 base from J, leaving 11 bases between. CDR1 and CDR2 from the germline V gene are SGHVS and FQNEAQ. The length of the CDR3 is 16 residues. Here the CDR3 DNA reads TGTGCCAGCAGCTTATCTCGCTCAGGGAACACCGGGGAGCTGTTTTTT. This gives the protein CASSLSRSGNTGELFF.

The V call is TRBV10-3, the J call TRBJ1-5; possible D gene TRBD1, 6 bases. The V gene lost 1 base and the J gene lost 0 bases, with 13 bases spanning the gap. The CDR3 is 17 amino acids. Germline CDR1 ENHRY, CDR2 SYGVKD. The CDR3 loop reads CAISEWGTGYSNQPQHF. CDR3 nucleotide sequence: TGTGCCATCAGTGAGTGGGGCACAGGGTATAGCAATCAGCCCCAGCATTTT.

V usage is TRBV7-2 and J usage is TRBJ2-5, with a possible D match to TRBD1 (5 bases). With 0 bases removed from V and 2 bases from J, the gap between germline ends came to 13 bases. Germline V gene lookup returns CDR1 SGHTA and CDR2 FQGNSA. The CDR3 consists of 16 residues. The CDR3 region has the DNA TGTGCCAGCAGCTTAGCGGGTGTGACAGTTCAAGAGACCCAGTACTTC. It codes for CASSLAGVTVQETQYF.

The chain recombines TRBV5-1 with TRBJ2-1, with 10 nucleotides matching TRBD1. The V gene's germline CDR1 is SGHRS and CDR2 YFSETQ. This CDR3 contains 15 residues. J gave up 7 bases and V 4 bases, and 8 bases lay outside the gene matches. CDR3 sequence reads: CASSPGQGLGNEQFF. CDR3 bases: TGCGCCAGCAGCCCGGGACAGGGGTTGGGGAATGAGCAGTTCTTC.

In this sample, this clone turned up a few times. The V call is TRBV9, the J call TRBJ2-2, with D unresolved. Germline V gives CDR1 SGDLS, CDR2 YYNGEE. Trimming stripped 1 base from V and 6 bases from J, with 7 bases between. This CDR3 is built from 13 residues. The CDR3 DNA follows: TGTGCCAGCAGCGTAAAAAGCCCCGGGGAGCTGTTTTTT. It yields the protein CASSVKSPGELFF. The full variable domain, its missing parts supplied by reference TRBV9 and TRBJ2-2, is DSGVTQTPKHLITATGQRVTLRCSPRSGDLSVYWYQQSLDQGLQFLIQYYNGEERAKGNILERFSAQQFPDLHSELNLSSLELGDSALYFCASSVKSPGELFFGEGSRLTVL.

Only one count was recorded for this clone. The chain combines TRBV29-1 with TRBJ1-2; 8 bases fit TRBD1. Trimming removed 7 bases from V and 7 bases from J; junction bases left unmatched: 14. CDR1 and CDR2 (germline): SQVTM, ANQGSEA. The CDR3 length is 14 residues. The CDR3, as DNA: TGCAGCGCCGCCCTAGGACAGGGTAGACGTGGCTACACCTTC. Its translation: CSAALGQGRRGYTF.

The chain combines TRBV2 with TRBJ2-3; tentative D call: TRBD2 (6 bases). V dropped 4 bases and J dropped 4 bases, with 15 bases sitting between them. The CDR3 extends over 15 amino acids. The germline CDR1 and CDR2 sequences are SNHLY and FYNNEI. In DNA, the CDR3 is TGTGCCAGCAGTGGAGGAGGGCTAGCTGCAGATACGCAGTATTTT. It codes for CASSGGGLAADTQYF.

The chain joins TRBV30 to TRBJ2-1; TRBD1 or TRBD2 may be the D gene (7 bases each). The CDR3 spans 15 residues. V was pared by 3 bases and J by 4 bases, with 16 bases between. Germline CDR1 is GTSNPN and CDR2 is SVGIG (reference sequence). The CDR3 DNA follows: TGTGCCTGGAGCCCAGGGGGGGCTGGGTACAATGAGCAGTTCTTC. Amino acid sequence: CAWSPGGAGYNEQFF.

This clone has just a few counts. The CDR3 coding sequence is TGTGCCAGCACGGAACAAGAGACCCAGTACTTC. Translating it yields CASTEQETQYF. This chain joins TRBV6-1 and TRBJ2-5, with D hard to call. The CDR3 extends over 11 amino acids. CDR1 MNHNS and CDR2 SASEGT come from the germline V gene. V was cut by 7 bases and J by 2 bases, with 5 bases left in between.

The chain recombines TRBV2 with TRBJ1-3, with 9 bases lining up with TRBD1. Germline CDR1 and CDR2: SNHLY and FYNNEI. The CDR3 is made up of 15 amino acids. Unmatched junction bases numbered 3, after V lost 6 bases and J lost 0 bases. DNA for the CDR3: TGTGCCAGCAGGGACAGGGGTGGCTCTGGAAACACCATATATTTT. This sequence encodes CASRDRGGSGNTIYF.

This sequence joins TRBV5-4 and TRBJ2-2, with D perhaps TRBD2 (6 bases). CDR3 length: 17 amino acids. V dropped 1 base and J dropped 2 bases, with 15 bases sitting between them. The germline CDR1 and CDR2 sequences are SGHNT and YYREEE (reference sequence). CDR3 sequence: CASSLFLGLDNTGELFF. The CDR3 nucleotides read TGTGCCAGCAGCTTGTTTTTGGGACTGGATAACACCGGGGAGCTGTTTTTT. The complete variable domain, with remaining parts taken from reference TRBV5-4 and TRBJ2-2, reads ETGVTQSPTHLIKTRGQQVTLRCSSQSGHNTVSWYQQALGQGPQFIFQYYREEENGRGNFPPRFSGLQFPNYSSELNVNALELDDSALYLCASSLFLGLDNTGELFFGEGSRLTVL.